This T cell receptor (beta chain) was identified in a study of shared clonotypes between healthy human individuals. Across the whole study: Each donor's CD4 naive and CD4 memory cells filled three plates apiece, CD8 naive two, and CD8 memory one. Regarding the study as a whole: Shared across a handful of donors were around 4.7% of the naive CD4 clonotypes.

This clone was seen at least ten times. Its antigen remains unknown. Germline V gene lookup returns CDR1 SGHDN and CDR2 FVKESK. The V end lost 1 base, the J end lost 4 bases, and 7 bases lay between the germline ends. This CDR3 has 13 residues. Generated by immunoSEQ multiplex PCR, the TCRdb table keeps only in-frame clones and is missing some. The sample has hundreds of thousands of clones, around 67% seen once. This TCR was sampled from a woman in her 30s in good health. Material: memory CD4+ T cells sorted from blood. Subset: CD45RA-negative fraction. J is TRBJ2-5 and V is TRBV14; D not certain. DNA of the CDR3: TGTGCCAGCAGCCAAGTTGTGGGAGAGACCCAGTACTTC. This translates into CASSQVVGETQYF.